This TCR beta chain was sequenced for a study of radiation and T cells in renal cell carcinoma. Study-level points and caveats: Top tumor clonotypes rose in blood 2 weeks post-radiation, then contracted.

The protocol was immunoSEQ multiplex PCR, while the TCRdb copy is restricted to in-frame clones and leaves out a portion. In the table there are approximately 140,000 clones, about 88% of which are singletons. From germline, CDR1 is SGHRS and CDR2 YFSETQ. Deletions cut 0 bases from V and 1 base from J, with 7 bases between. There are 15 residues in the CDR3. With respect to this clone: No antigen is known for it. Other DNA sequences in this sample translate to the same CDR3.

Time point specified: baseline pretreatment blood. Described treatment: 15 Gy SBRT to primary tumor, nephrectomy 4 weeks later. The patient's renal cell carcinoma had clear cell pathology. The V call is TRBV5-1, the J call TRBJ2-2; weak D call: TRBD2 (6 bases). This TCR derives from a woman aged 70-85 years with renal cell carcinoma. Source: blood, taken from a patient whose treatment included radiotherapy and nephrectomy. CDR3 residues: CASSLAGGNTGELFF. As DNA, the CDR3 is TGCGCCAGCAGCTTGGCCGGGGGGAACACCGGGGAGCTGTTTTTT. Full variable domain (missing parts from reference TRBV5-1 and TRBJ2-2): KAGVTQTPRYLIKTRGQQVTLSCSPISGHRSVSWYQQTPGQGLQFLFEYFSETQRNKGNFPGRFSGRQFSNSRSEMNVSTLELGDSALYLCASSLAGGNTGELFFGEGSRLTVL.